One and the same sample provided the 31 T cell receptor beta chains below, sequenced in a study of OX40 agonist ivuxolimab in advanced cancers. Method: immunoSEQ multiplex PCR; TCRdb's copy keeps in-frame clones and lacks some. The sample has roughly 30,000 clones; roughly 83% are singletons. Here the sequenced sample was CD4+ or CD8+ T cells sorted from blood, taken in a trial of the OX40 agonist ivuxolimab. These receptor sequences come from an adult with an advanced solid tumor such as melanoma, head and neck, liver or kidney cancer.

The chain couples TRBV7-6 to TRBJ1-1, with a tentative D call TRBD1 (5 bases). V was cut by 4 bases and J by 1 base, with 13 bases left in between. The CDR3 contains 15 residues. Per the germline V gene, CDR1 is SGHVS and CDR2 is FNYEAQ. The CDR3 reads CASSSLTGGNTEAFF. The DNA for the CDR3 is TGTGCCAGCAGCTCCTTGACGGGGGGGAACACTGAAGCTTTCTTT.

This CDR3 reads CASSDSSNQPQHF. The CDR3 DNA sequence: TGTGCCAGCAGTGACTCGTCCAATCAGCCCCAGCATTTT. V and J are TRBV6-4 and TRBJ1-5, with D unclear. V gave up 0 bases and J gave up 3 bases, with 3 bases separating them. CDR3 length: 13 amino acids. Germline lookup yields CDR1 MRHNA and CDR2 SNTAGT.

The V and J genes are TRBV7-6 and TRBJ2-5; a possible D gene is TRBD2 (5 bases). Germline V gives CDR1 SGHVS, CDR2 FNYEAQ. V shed 4 bases and J shed 5 bases, with 11 bases lying between them. This CDR3 comprises 13 residues. CDR3 protein: CASSSVSGETQYF. The CDR3, as DNA: TGTGCCAGCAGCTCGGTATCGGGGGAGACCCAGTACTTC.

CDR3 sequence: CASSPLGGETQYF. Written as DNA, the CDR3 is TGCGCCAGCAGCCCCCTGGGTGGGGAGACCCAGTACTTC. The V and J genes are TRBV4-1 and TRBJ2-5; D is uncertain. Trimming stripped 4 bases from V and 5 bases from J, with 11 bases between. CDR3 length: 13 amino acids. CDR1 is MGHRA and CDR2 is YSYEKL in the germline V gene.

This clone was counted a few times. The chain is built from TRBV5-6 and TRBJ2-1; 8 positions match TRBD1. There are 16 residues in the CDR3. Trimming at V came to 4 bases and at J to 4 bases, leaving 10 bases not matched to a gene. The germline V gene encodes CDR1 SGHDT and CDR2 YYEEEE. The CDR3 bases are TGTGCCAGCAGCCCCCCGGACAGGGATTTTTACAATGAGCAGTTCTTC. It codes for CASSPPDRDFYNEQFF.

This sequence joins TRBV4-1 and TRBJ1-2, with D perhaps matching TRBD1 (6 bases). Germline assignment: CDR1 MGHRA and CDR2 YSYEKL. This CDR3 has 13 amino acids. Trimming shortened V by 1 base and J by 8 bases, and 11 bases separated the two germline ends. CDR3 sequence: CASSQGGGHGYTF. CDR3 in DNA: TGCGCCAGCAGCCAAGGGGGGGGGCACGGCTACACCTTC.

The chain has TRBV30 and TRBJ2-1, with D uncertain. V lost 0 bases and J lost 10, with 7 bases in between. CDR1 is GTSNPN, CDR2 SVGIG, per germline (reference sequence). This CDR3 contains 11 residues. The CDR3 DNA reads as TGTGCCTGGAGTGTACCCGGGGAGCAGTTCTTC. Residues: CAWSVPGEQFF.

Details on this clone: Other nucleotide sequences from this sample produce the same CDR3. This chain links TRBV11-2 with TRBJ2-5; 9 positions match TRBD2. CDR3 length: 14 amino acids. Trimming at V came to 9 bases and at J to 2 bases, leaving 7 bases not matched to a gene. CDR1 is SGHAT and CDR2 is FQNNGV in the germline V gene. The CDR3 spells CASRLAGGQETQYF. In DNA form, the CDR3 reads TGTGCCAGTAGACTGGCGGGAGGGCAAGAGACCCAGTACTTC.

The chain recombines TRBV9 with TRBJ2-7, with D perhaps matching TRBD2 (5 bases). Germline V gene data show CDR1 as SGDLS and CDR2 as YYNGEE. The CDR3 totals 14 residues. The V gene lost 0 bases and the J gene lost 3 bases, with 10 bases spanning the gap. CDR3 residues: CASSVVGLSYEQYF. Written as DNA, the CDR3 is TGTGCCAGCAGCGTAGTTGGACTGAGCTACGAGCAGTACTTC. Full variable domain (rest looked up from reference TRBV9 and TRBJ2-7): DSGVTQTPKHLITATGQRVTLRCSPRSGDLSVYWYQQSLDQGLQFLIQYYNGEERAKGNILERFSAQQFPDLHSELNLSSLELGDSALYFCASSVVGLSYEQYFGPGTRLTVT.

The chain combines TRBV13 with TRBJ2-2; 7 nucleotides align to TRBD1. The germline gives CDR1 PRHDT, CDR2 FYEKMQ (reference sequence). The CDR3 is made up of 15 amino acids. The trim removed 5 bases at V and 1 base at J, leaving 4 bases unmatched. The CDR3 loop reads CASSPDRVNTGELFF. In DNA form, the CDR3 reads TGTGCCAGCAGCCCCGACAGGGTGAACACCGGGGAGCTGTTTTTT.

Here the CDR3 reads CASSTTGTSRETQYF. The CDR3 nucleotides are TGTGCCAGTAGCACAACCGGGACTAGCAGGGAGACCCAGTACTTC. V usage is TRBV19 and J usage is TRBJ2-5; 9 bases are shared with TRBD2. V was clipped by 6 bases and J by 5 bases; unmatched bases: 10. Looked up from germline, CDR1 is LNHDA and CDR2 is SQIVND (reference sequence). This CDR3 is 15 amino acids long.

The V call is TRBV5-4, the J call TRBJ1-1, with 9 bases aligning to TRBD1. This CDR3 comprises 14 residues. Trimming at V came to 4 bases and at J to 1 base, leaving 2 bases not matched to a gene. Germline V gene lookup returns CDR1 SGHNT and CDR2 YYREEE (reference sequence). In DNA form, the CDR3 reads TGTGCCAGCAGCCGACAGGGGGAGAACACTGAAGCTTTCTTT. It translates to CASSRQGENTEAFF.

The chain links TRBV7-9 to TRBJ2-1; D is tentatively TRBD1 or TRBD2 (5 bases each). Looked up from germline, CDR1 is SEHNR and CDR2 is FQNEAQ (reference sequence). CDR3 length: 15 amino acids. Trimming left V 5 bases short and J 2 bases short, with 13 bases between. CDR3 protein: CASSHRDPAYNEQFF. For the CDR3, the DNA is TGTGCCAGCAGCCACCGGGACCCGGCCTACAATGAGCAGTTCTTC. Together with reference TRBV7-9 and TRBJ2-1, the CDR3 gives the full variable domain: DTGVSQNPRHKITKRGQNVTFRCDPISEHNRLYWYRQTLGQGPEFLTYFQNEAQLEKSRLLSDRFSAERPKGSFSTLEIQRTEQGDSAMYLCASSHRDPAYNEQFFGPGTRLTVL.

The DNA of the CDR3 is TGTGCCTGGAACGATTTGGCTAGCGGGACCAATGAGCAGTTCTTC. Its translation is CAWNDLASGTNEQFF. The V and J genes are TRBV30 and TRBJ2-1, with 9 bases lining up with TRBD2. Germline loops: CDR1 GTSNPN, CDR2 SVGIG (reference sequence). Unmatched junction bases numbered 10, after V lost 4 bases and J lost 6 bases. CDR3 size: 15 residues.

The chain uses TRBV5-4 and TRBJ2-3; D gene uncertain. From germline, CDR1 is SGHNT and CDR2 YYREEE (reference sequence). Trimming took off 4 bases at V and 0 bases at J, with 12 bases between the two ends. The CDR3 totals 15 residues. The CDR3 region is CASSVGSSSTDTQYF. The CDR3 DNA follows: TGTGCCAGCAGCGTCGGGTCCTCTAGCACAGATACGCAGTATTTT. Full variable domain (missing parts from reference TRBV5-4 and TRBJ2-3): ETGVTQSPTHLIKTRGQQVTLRCSSQSGHNTVSWYQQALGQGPQFIFQYYREEENGRGNFPPRFSGLQFPNYSSELNVNALELDDSALYLCASSVGSSSTDTQYFGPGTRLTVL.

This clone was counted only a few times. The chain joins TRBV13 to TRBJ1-5, with 8 bases matching TRBD1. CDR3 length: 12 residues. Looked up from germline, CDR1 is PRHDT and CDR2 is FYEKMQ (reference sequence). J gave up 6 bases and V 8 bases, and 3 bases lay outside the gene matches. The CDR3 sequence is CASGTGTQPQHF. DNA for the CDR3: TGTGCCAGCGGGACAGGTACTCAGCCCCAGCATTTT.

This chain joins TRBV19 and TRBJ1-1; D is perhaps TRBD1 (5 bases). Germline V gene sequence: CDR1 LNHDA, CDR2 SQIVND (reference sequence). V lost 3 bases, J lost 2 bases, and 13 bases lay in between. The CDR3 length is 15 residues. Here the CDR3 reads CASSIFGGGNTEAFF. CDR3 sequence (DNA): TGTGCCAGTAGTATCTTCGGGGGGGGAAACACTGAAGCTTTCTTT.

The gene calls are TRBV21-1 and TRBJ2-7; the table gives TRBD2 as D, unverified against the DNA. TRBV21-1 counts as a pseudogene. The CDR3 is 20 residues long. DNA for the CDR3: TGTGCCAGCAGCGCAAGGAGGAGACTAGCGGTCCGGGGGAGCTCCTACGAGCAGTACTTC. Translated: CASSARRRLAVRGSSYEQYF.

This chain connects TRBV29-1 to TRBJ2-1; 7 positions agree with TRBD2. With V trimmed by 4 bases and J by 3 bases, 3 bases remained unmatched. Germline assignment: CDR1 SQVTM and CDR2 ANQGSEA. CDR3 size: 13 residues. The CDR3 coding sequence is TGCAGCGTTGGCGGGAGTAGCTACAATGAGCAGTTCTTC. This translates into CSVGGSSYNEQFF.

This clone is labeled medium-sized (0.01 to 0.1%). The V gene is TRBV5-3, the J gene TRBJ2-7; 8 positions agree with TRBD1. TRBV5-3 is filed as an ORF, its function uncertain. The CDR3 has 12 residues. Trimming at V came to 7 bases and at J to 2 bases, leaving 2 bases not matched to a gene. CDR3 region: CARGQGPYEQYF. CDR3 bases: TGTGCCAGAGGACAGGGACCCTACGAGCAGTACTTC.

This clone was seen only once. The CDR3 sequence is CASSFIGGPYNEQFF. The DNA of the CDR3 is TGTGCCAGCAGCTTCATAGGGGGGCCGTACAATGAGCAGTTCTTC. The J gene is TRBJ2-1, the V gene TRBV5-5; perhaps D is TRBD1 or TRBD2 (6 bases each). CDR1 and CDR2 from the germline V gene are SGHKS and YYEKEE (reference sequence). Trimming cost V 2 bases and J 4 bases, with 13 bases left between them. The CDR3 runs 15 residues.

Concerning this clone: This sample also contains other DNA sequences that code for the same CDR3. The chain combines TRBV6-5 with TRBJ2-7, with TRBD2 as a possible D gene (5 bases). The V end was cut by 2 bases, the J end by 1 base, with 9 bases between. Germline-derived CDR1 and CDR2 are MNHEY and SVGAGI. CDR3 size: 14 residues. The CDR3 DNA sequence: TGTGCCAGCAGTTACGGACGGGGTTCCTACGAGCAGTACTTC. Translating gives CASSYGRGSYEQYF.

This clone came up once. This rearrangement joins TRBV5-6 to TRBJ1-2, with 7 bases that match TRBD1. With V trimmed by 6 bases and J by 4 bases, 6 bases remained unmatched. This CDR3 spans 13 amino acids. Germline values: CDR1 SGHDT, CDR2 YYEEEE. For the CDR3, the DNA is TGTGCCAGCAACACCGGGACAGTCTATGGCTACACCTTC. Encoded protein: CASNTGTVYGYTF.

The V gene is TRBV7-2, the J gene TRBJ2-5; 8 nucleotides align to TRBD1. The CDR3 has 16 residues. Germline trimming cut 6 bases from V and 5 bases from J; bases unmatched to any gene: 14. Germline V CDR1 and CDR2: SGHTA, FQGNSA. Here the CDR3 DNA reads TGTGCCAGCAGTAAACTCGCAGGGGGCATGGGGGAGACCCAGTACTTC. Its translation: CASSKLAGGMGETQYF. Using reference TRBV7-2 and TRBJ2-5 for the parts outside the CDR3, the full variable domain is GAGVSQSPSNKVTEKGKDVELRCDPISGHTALYWYRQSLGQGLEFLIYFQGNSAPDKSGLPSDRFSAERTGGSVSTLTIQRTQQEDSAVYLCASSKLAGGMGETQYFGPGTRLLVL.

The chain has TRBV14 and TRBJ1-3, with 7 nucleotides matching TRBD1. V was pared by 4 bases and J by 0 bases, with 6 bases of the junction left unmatched. This CDR3 has 16 amino acids. Germline V gene lookup returns CDR1 SGHDN and CDR2 FVKESK. The CDR3 DNA follows: TGTGCCAGCAGCCCTAAGACAGGGCACTCTGGAAACACCATATATTTT. This codes for CASSPKTGHSGNTIYF.

The J gene is TRBJ2-1, the V gene TRBV7-2, with TRBD2 identical over 14 bases. V was clipped by 4 bases and J by 8 bases; unmatched bases: 4. This CDR3 is 15 amino acids long. CDR1 is SGHTA and CDR2 is FQGNSA in the germline V gene. The CDR3, as DNA: TGTGCCAGCAGCTGGACTAGCGGGAGGTTCTATGAGCAGTTCTTC. Protein product: CASSWTSGRFYEQFF.

This chain connects TRBV12-5 to TRBJ2-7; D may be TRBD1 (6 bases). Trimming cost V 5 bases and J 3 bases, with 8 bases left between them. CDR3 length: 12 amino acids. CDR1 LGHNT and CDR2 FRNRAP come from the germline V gene. The CDR3 sequence: CASGLDSYEQYF. The CDR3 DNA follows: TGTGCTAGTGGTCTGGACAGCTACGAGCAGTACTTC.

CDR3: CASSQVNPHGGVYEQYF. The CDR3 bases are TGTGCCAGCAGCCAAGTCAACCCCCATGGGGGGGTCTACGAGCAGTACTTC. This chain links TRBV4-2 with TRBJ2-7, with 7 bases that match TRBD2. With 1 base clipped from V and 3 bases from J, the junction kept 12 bases outside the gene matches. CDR3 size: 17 residues. Per germline, CDR1 LGHNA and CDR2 YNFKEQ.

This chain links TRBV27 with TRBJ2-3; no firm D call. The germline CDR1 and CDR2 sequences are MNHEY and SMNVEV (reference sequence). The length of the CDR3 is 11 residues. V lost 3 bases and J 5 bases, leaving 3 bases between the germline ends. CDR3 region: CASSFGDTQYF. The CDR3 DNA reads as TGTGCCAGCAGTTTTGGAGATACGCAGTATTTT.

The J gene is TRBJ2-7, the V gene TRBV9; 8 nucleotides align to TRBD2. CDR3 length: 18 residues. CDR1 and CDR2 from the germline V gene are SGDLS and YYNGEE. J was trimmed by 2 bases and V by 4 bases; bases with no gene match: 17. As DNA, the CDR3 is TGTGCCAGCAGCCCCACGGTCGGGGGGACTAGGATACCCTACGAGCAGTACTTC. Encoded protein: CASSPTVGGTRIPYEQYF.

This chain joins TRBV7-2 and TRBJ2-7; D is undetermined. With 6 bases removed from V and 2 bases from J, the gap between germline ends came to 11 bases. This CDR3 is built from 13 residues. Germline V gene sequence: CDR1 SGHTA, CDR2 FQGNSA. CDR3 nucleotide sequence: TGTGCCAGCAGTTACGGAAATACCTACGAGCAGTACTTC. Residues: CASSYGNTYEQYF.